The rows below give T cell receptor beta chains drawn from one sample of a study of blood T cell repertoires in COVID-19. Profiling relied on immunoSEQ multiplex PCR, and the TCRdb table lists in-frame clones only, not all of them. The sample comprises some 54,000 clones, around 85% of which are singletons, and more than 20% rests with the top ten. Sequenced sample: peripheral blood. The source of these receptors is a woman older than 75 with COVID-19, enrolled during active disease. The CDR3 runs from the conserved cysteine through the conserved F or W. D genes are given only for firm matches. Clone size is not always given. Where it is, it says once, few, many or a class for expanded clones.

CDR3aa: CASSIRTANEKLFF; CDR3nt: TGTGCCAGCAGCATAAGGACAGCTAATGAAAAACTGTTTTTT; j_gene: TRBJ1-4; d_gene: NA; abundance: NA; v_gene: TRBV7-2
CDR3aa: CASSWGVSSGNTIYF; CDR3nt: TGTGCCAGCAGCTGGGGGGTAAGCTCTGGAAACACCATATATTTT; j_gene: TRBJ1-3; d_gene: NA; abundance: NA; v_gene: TRBV5-6
CDR3aa: CASSPEGRTEAFF; CDR3nt: TGTGCCAGTAGTCCCGAGGGGAGGACTGAAGCTTTCTTT; j_gene: TRBJ1-1; d_gene: NA; abundance: NA; v_gene: TRBV19
CDR3aa: CASSKAGGPMNTEAFF; CDR3nt: TGTGCCAGCAGCAAAGCGGGAGGTCCGATGAACACTGAAGCTTTCTTT; j_gene: TRBJ1-1; d_gene: NA; abundance: NA; v_gene: TRBV21-1
CDR3aa: CASSLGGTAGYEQYF; CDR3nt: TGTGCCAGCAGCCTGGGAGGGACCGCGGGGTACGAGCAGTACTTC; j_gene: TRBJ2-7; d_gene: TRBD2; abundance: NA; v_gene: TRBV5-8
CDR3aa: CASSRGKGENEKLFF; CDR3nt: TGTGCCAGCAGCCGGGGAAAGGGGGAAAATGAAAAACTGTTTTTT; j_gene: TRBJ1-4; d_gene: NA; abundance: few; v_gene: TRBV6-5
CDR3aa: CAIRGGTGTKGSAYEQYF; CDR3nt: TGTGCCATAAGAGGGGGGACAGGGACTAAGGGGAGCGCCTACGAGCAGTACTTC; j_gene: TRBJ2-7; d_gene: TRBD1; abundance: once; v_gene: TRBV10-3
CDR3aa: CASSFISRRGPNTGELFF; CDR3nt: TGTGCCAGCAGTTTCATTTCGAGGAGGGGGCCGAACACCGGGGAGCTGTTTTTT; j_gene: TRBJ2-2; d_gene: NA; abundance: NA; v_gene: TRBV7-9
CDR3aa: CASSVSPSGSYNEQFF; CDR3nt: TGTGCCAGCAGCGTATCTCCTAGCGGGAGCTACAATGAGCAGTTCTTC; j_gene: TRBJ2-1; d_gene: TRBD2; abundance: NA; v_gene: TRBV9
CDR3aa: CASVQGGSEQYF; CDR3nt: TGTGCCAGCGTGCAGGGTGGTTCCGAGCAGTACTTC; j_gene: TRBJ2-7; d_gene: NA; abundance: NA; v_gene: TRBV7-9
CDR3aa: CASSKASPRLDSKETQYF; CDR3nt: TGTGCCAGCAGCAAAGCGTCGCCGAGGCTGGACAGCAAAGAGACCCAGTACTTC; j_gene: TRBJ2-5; d_gene: NA; abundance: NA; v_gene: TRBV21-1
CDR3aa: CASSLESLGRWNYEQYF; CDR3nt: TGCGCCAGCAGCTTGGAGTCACTAGGCAGATGGAACTACGAGCAGTACTTC; j_gene: TRBJ2-7; d_gene: NA; abundance: NA; v_gene: TRBV5-1
CDR3aa: CASSEERDWSYEQYF; CDR3nt: TGTGCCAGCAGCGAGGAGAGGGATTGGTCCTACGAGCAGTACTTC; j_gene: TRBJ2-7; d_gene: NA; abundance: once; v_gene: TRBV5-4
CDR3aa: CASSYAIGSSGNTIYF; CDR3nt: TGTGCCAGCAGTTACGCCATTGGCAGTTCAGGAAACACCATATATTTT; j_gene: TRBJ1-3; d_gene: NA; abundance: NA; v_gene: TRBV6-5
CDR3aa: CASSLSSKETQYF; CDR3nt: TGTGCCAGCAGCTTAAGTTCTAAAGAGACCCAGTACTTC; j_gene: TRBJ2-5; d_gene: NA; abundance: NA; v_gene: TRBV7-9
CDR3aa: CAWTGQGYTEAFF; CDR3nt: TGTGCCTGGACCGGACAGGGGTACACTGAAGCTTTCTTT; j_gene: TRBJ1-1; d_gene: TRBD1; abundance: NA; v_gene: TRBV30